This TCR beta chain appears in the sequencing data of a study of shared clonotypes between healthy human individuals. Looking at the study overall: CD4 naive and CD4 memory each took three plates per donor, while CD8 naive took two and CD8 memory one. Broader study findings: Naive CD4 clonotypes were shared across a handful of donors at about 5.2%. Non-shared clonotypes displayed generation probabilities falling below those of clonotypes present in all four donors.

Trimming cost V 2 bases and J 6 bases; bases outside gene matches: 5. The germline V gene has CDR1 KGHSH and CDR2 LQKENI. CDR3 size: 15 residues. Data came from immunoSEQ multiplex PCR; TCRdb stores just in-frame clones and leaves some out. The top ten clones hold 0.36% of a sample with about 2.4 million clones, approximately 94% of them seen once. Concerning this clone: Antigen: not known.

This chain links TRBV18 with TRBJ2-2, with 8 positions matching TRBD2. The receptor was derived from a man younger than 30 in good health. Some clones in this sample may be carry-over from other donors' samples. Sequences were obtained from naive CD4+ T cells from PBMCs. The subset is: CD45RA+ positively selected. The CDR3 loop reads CASSPTLAVPGELFF. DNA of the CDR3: TGTGCCAGCTCACCAACACTAGCGGTTCCCGGGGAGCTGTTTTTT.